This TCR beta chain was recovered during a study of CD8 T cells in Susac syndrome (dated by TCRdb to about 2019). For the study in its entirety: The study used repertoire sequencing to test whether antigen drove CD8+ T cell activation and differentiation in Susac syndrome. On the study overall, not on this receptor specifically: The study acknowledged that relatively few individuals were included in the TCR sequencing and HLA analysis.

RNA was extracted using the RNeasy kit, and about 0.5 to 1 ug of the RNA was reverse transcribed with random hexamers. The immunoSEQ multiplex PCR assay, which covers 54 Vbeta and 13 Jbeta segments, was used to amplify TCR beta CDR3 regions. To correct PCR amplification bias, a synthetic template baseline was used for both primer optimization and computational correction. The study's processing was this. Only productive sequences were kept, with reads annotated to V, D and J genes according to IMGT and analyzed in immunoSEQ Analyzer. Clonality was computed as one minus Shannon entropy normalized by log2 of the number of productive unique sequences. For each patient and control, public and private clones were evaluated among the 100 most prevalent clones. Clones were defined as Susac-specific if absent from the healthy and MS cohorts, from under 1,200 published viral clones and from other ImmuneACCESS disease sequences. TCRdb's own reprocessing of the public reads used fastp at Q25 and MiXCR and kept productive beta chains. Duplicate CDR3 protein sequences are folded into a single record with the most common DNA and genes. TCRdb, not the authors, supplied the V and J calls. The sample contains about 300,000 distinct CDR3 sequences, about 92% of them found a single time. The top ten hold roughly 0.059% of the sample.

High-throughput TCR beta sequencing profiled peripheral blood CD8+ and CD4+ T cells from healthy donors, Susac syndrome patients and multiple sclerosis patients. The multiple sclerosis controls were treatment-naive patients whose relapsing-remitting disease, either stable or active, fulfilled the revised McDonald criteria. CD8+ TEMRA cells were enriched by FACS, while bulk CD8+ and CD4+ T cells were purified by magnetic negative isolation. Blood was drawn into EDTA tubes, processed within 24 hours, and PBMCs were isolated by density gradient centrifugation. PBMCs intended for TCR sequencing were frozen in liquid nitrogen and were later thawed in a 37 degrees C water bath. The sorted or isolated CD4+, CD8+ and CD8+ TEMRA cells had a purity of 90% or higher. This clonotype has a single count. No antigen is known for it. It has no much larger one-base neighbor in the sample; base qualities were not kept. Evidence from a single read is weak.

The V and J ends are trimmed by 5 bases and 5 bases, leaving 18 bases between them. CDR1 and CDR2 are drawn from the germline V gene: SGHNT, YENEEA. The CDR3 goes from the cysteine to the phenylalanine over 15 residues. The sequence is cut down to CDR3 DNA, 45 bases in frame from base 1. Sequenced material: CD4+ T cells from PBMCs. The chain uses TRBV11-3 and TRBJ2-5; matching of 5 bases hints at TRBD1 as the D gene. This TCR came from a human donor with multiple sclerosis. CDR3 protein: CASSIGRQLGETQYF. In nucleotides, the sequence is TGTGCCAGCAGCATAGGAAGACAGCTGGGGGAGACCCAGTACTTC.